This TCR beta chain was retrieved from a study of control samples from healthy donors and cancer patients. V was pared by 3 bases and J by 8 bases, with 11 bases between. Germline V gene sequence: CDR1 MNHNY, CDR2 SVGAGI (reference sequence). This CDR3 spans 13 amino acids. The assay was immunoSEQ multiplex PCR, and TCRdb's table has in-frame clones only and misses some. The table records 150,000 to 200,000 clones, more than 80% of them present only once. Sequencing was carried out using blood. This chain joins TRBV6-6 and TRBJ2-1; D uncertain. The clonotype was recovered from a man aged 25 to 40 in good health. The CDR3 bases are TGTGCCAGCAGTTATCCCGAAGTGGATGAGCAGTTCTTC. Translation gives CASSYPEVDEQFF.